This T cell receptor (beta chain) appears in the sequencing data of a study of OX40 agonist ivuxolimab in advanced cancers. Study summary: Those treated in dose escalation had hepatocellular carcinoma, melanoma, renal cell cancer or head and neck cancer. Partial responses were observed in three patients, of whom one had hepatocellular carcinoma and two had cutaneous melanoma.

The CDR3 contains 15 residues. Trimming cost V 0 bases and J 7 bases, with 17 bases left between them. Per germline, CDR1 SGHRS and CDR2 YFSETQ. Generated by immunoSEQ multiplex PCR, the TCRdb table keeps only in-frame clones and is missing some. The table records 35,000 to 40,000 clones, about 78% of them present only once. Sampling times: baseline, cycle 4 day 1, cycle 7 day 1. The V gene is TRBV5-1, the J gene TRBJ2-7; D is perhaps TRBD1 or TRBD2 (5 bases each). Specimen: CD4+ or CD8+ T cells sorted from blood, collected in a trial of the OX40 agonist ivuxolimab. The receptor was isolated from an adult with an advanced solid tumor such as melanoma, head and neck, liver or kidney cancer. CDR3 region: CASSLDGGRGDEQYF. In DNA, the CDR3 is TGCGCCAGCAGCTTGGACGGTGGGAGAGGGGATGAGCAGTACTTC.